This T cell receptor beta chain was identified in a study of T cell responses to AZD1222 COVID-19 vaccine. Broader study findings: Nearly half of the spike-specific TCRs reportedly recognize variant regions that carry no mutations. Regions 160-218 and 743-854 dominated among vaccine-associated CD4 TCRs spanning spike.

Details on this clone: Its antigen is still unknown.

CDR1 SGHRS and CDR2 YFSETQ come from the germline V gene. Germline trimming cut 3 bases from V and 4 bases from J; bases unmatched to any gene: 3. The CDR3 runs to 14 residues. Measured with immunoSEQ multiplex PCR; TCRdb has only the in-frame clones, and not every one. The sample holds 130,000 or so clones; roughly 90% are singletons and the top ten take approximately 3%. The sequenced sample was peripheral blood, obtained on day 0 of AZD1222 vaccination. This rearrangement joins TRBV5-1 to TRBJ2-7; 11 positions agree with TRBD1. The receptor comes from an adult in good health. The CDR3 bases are TGCGCCAGCAGCTGGGACAGGGGGTTTTACGAGCAGTACTTC. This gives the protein CASSWDRGFYEQYF. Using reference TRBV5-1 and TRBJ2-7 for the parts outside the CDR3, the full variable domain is KAGVTQTPRYLIKTRGQQVTLSCSPISGHRSVSWYQQTPGQGLQFLFEYFSETQRNKGNFPGRFSGRQFSNSRSEMNVSTLELGDSALYLCASSWDRGFYEQYFGPGTRLTVT.